The 32 T cell receptor beta chains presented below share a single source sample, sequenced in a study of OX40 agonist ivuxolimab in advanced cancers. The protocol was immunoSEQ multiplex PCR, while the TCRdb copy is restricted to in-frame clones and leaves out a portion. This table holds about 27,000 clones, around 75% found once. The source material was CD4+ or CD8+ T cells sorted from blood, sampled in a trial of the OX40 agonist ivuxolimab. These TCRs come from an adult with an advanced solid tumor such as melanoma, head and neck, liver or kidney cancer.

This clone has only one observation. This sequence joins TRBV30 and TRBJ1-4, with TRBD1 as a possible D gene (5 bases). CDR3 length equals 13 residues. The germline V gene encodes CDR1 GTSNPN and CDR2 SVGIG (reference sequence). V was pared by 0 bases and J by 6 bases, with 8 bases between. As DNA, the CDR3 is TGTGCCTGGAGTGTTGGGGGGTATGAAAAACTGTTTTTT. Encoded protein: CAWSVGGYEKLFF.

V gene TRBV27 combines with J gene TRBJ2-3, with 8 bases identical to TRBD1. This CDR3 is 14 amino acids long. CDR1 and CDR2 from the germline V gene are MNHEY and SMNVEV (reference sequence). The V and J ends lost 6 bases and 4 bases, in that order; junction bases with no gene match: 6. The CDR3 DNA reads TGTGCCAGCAGCCGGGACAGGAGGGCAGATACGCAGTATTTT. It is translated as CASSRDRRADTQYF.

This chain connects TRBV7-6 to TRBJ2-3, with D unresolved. This CDR3 region has 13 residues. V was shortened by 5 bases and J by 0 bases, with 6 bases between the two germline ends. CDR1 and CDR2 (germline): SGHVS, FNYEAQ. The CDR3 DNA reads as TGTGCCAGCAGCCACCTGAGCACAGATACGCAGTATTTT. Translated: CASSHLSTDTQYF. Full variable domain (rest looked up from reference TRBV7-6 and TRBJ2-3): GAGVSQSPRYKVTKRGQDVALRCDPISGHVSLYWYRQALGQGPEFLTYFNYEAQQDKSGLPNDRFSAERPEGSISTLTIQRTEQRDSAMYRCASSHLSTDTQYFGPGTRLTVL.

J is TRBJ1-3 and V is TRBV18; no clear D. Germline V gene lookup returns CDR1 KGHSH and CDR2 LQKENI. This CDR3 is built from 13 residues. The germline V and J ends were trimmed by 3 bases and 3 bases, with 6 bases remaining between them. The CDR3, as DNA: TGTGCCAGCTCACCTTCCCTTGGAAACACCATATATTTT. Encoded protein: CASSPSLGNTIYF.

The chain has TRBV7-6 and TRBJ2-1, with D possibly matching TRBD2 (6 bases). The ends were cut back, 0 bases at V and 4 bases at J, with 10 bases in the middle. Germline V gene lookup returns CDR1 SGHVS and CDR2 FNYEAQ. CDR3 size: 15 residues. The CDR3 sequence is CASSLAVGGYNEQFF. The CDR3, as DNA: TGTGCCAGCAGCTTAGCGGTGGGGGGTTACAATGAGCAGTTCTTC.

In its sample, this clone was seen once. The rearrangement uses TRBV5-1 and TRBJ2-5; possibly TRBD1 for D (6 bases). This CDR3 region has 13 residues. In germline, CDR1 is SGHRS, CDR2 YFSETQ. Trimming removed 4 bases at V and 8 bases at J, with 15 bases between. The CDR3 region is CASSPGTPFTQYF. The CDR3 DNA follows: TGCGCCAGCAGCCCCGGGACACCGTTCACCCAGTACTTC. Complete variable domain (other parts from reference TRBV5-1 and TRBJ2-5): KAGVTQTPRYLIKTRGQQVTLSCSPISGHRSVSWYQQTPGQGLQFLFEYFSETQRNKGNFPGRFSGRQFSNSRSEMNVSTLELGDSALYLCASSPGTPFTQYFGPGTRLLVL.

There are a few counts of this clone. The J gene is TRBJ1-1, the V gene TRBV4-1; D remains ambiguous. Germline-derived CDR1 and CDR2 are MGHRA and YSYEKL. The V end lost 1 base, the J end lost 2 bases, and 17 bases lay between the germline ends. There are 17 residues in the CDR3. The CDR3 here is CASSQGRLTQPNTEAFF. The CDR3 DNA follows: TGCGCCAGCAGCCAAGGCCGCCTTACACAACCTAACACTGAAGCTTTCTTT.

This chain joins TRBV25-1 and TRBJ2-2; 14 bases align to TRBD2. Trimming at V came to 6 bases and at J to 6 bases, leaving 6 bases not matched to a gene. The germline gives CDR1 MGHDK, CDR2 SYGVNS. The CDR3 runs to 16 residues. The CDR3 nucleotides read TGTGCCAGCAGCGGACGGGGACTAGCGGGGGCCGGGGAGCTGTTTTTT. Its translation: CASSGRGLAGAGELFF.

The chain links TRBV14 to TRBJ1-1; D uncertain. V was shortened by 4 bases and J by 0 bases, with 15 bases between the two germline ends. The CDR3 spans 16 residues. Germline V gives CDR1 SGHDN, CDR2 FVKESK. CDR3 loop: CASSPLYDNMNTEAFF. CDR3 DNA: TGTGCCAGCAGCCCCTTGTACGACAATATGAACACTGAAGCTTTCTTT.

The genes are TRBV6-1 and TRBJ2-3; 11 bases match TRBD2. The germline gives CDR1 MNHNS, CDR2 SASEGT. The J segment lost 5 bases and the V segment lost 5 bases, leaving 3 bases of the junction unmatched. This CDR3 spans 14 amino acids. For the CDR3, the DNA is TGTGCCAGCAGTCTGACTAGCGGGGAAGATACGCAGTATTTT. Protein product: CASSLTSGEDTQYF.

The rearrangement links TRBV30 to TRBJ2-3, with D perhaps TRBD1 or TRBD2 (5 bases each). The CDR3 spans 12 residues. With 6 bases removed from V and 5 bases from J, the gap between germline ends came to 12 bases. The germline gives CDR1 GTSNPN, CDR2 SVGIG (reference sequence). This CDR3 is CACTGDGDTQYF. The CDR3 bases are TGTGCCTGTACTGGGGACGGAGATACGCAGTATTTT.

The chain uses TRBV7-2 and TRBJ2-3, with D maybe TRBD2 (6 bases). This CDR3 is 16 amino acids long. Germline CDR1 is SGHTA and CDR2 is FQGNSA. Trimming cost V 2 bases and J 1 base, with 13 bases left between them. The CDR3 DNA sequence: TGTGCCAGCAGCTTATTCGGGACGGGGGGCACAGATACGCAGTATTTT. Its translation is CASSLFGTGGTDTQYF.

The chain carries TRBV5-1 and TRBJ1-2; D call uncertain. Germline CDR1 SGHRS, CDR2 YFSETQ. The CDR3 is made up of 13 amino acids. With 1 base removed from V and 0 bases from J, the gap between germline ends came to 4 bases. CDR3 residues: CASSLPTNYGYTF. Written as DNA, the CDR3 is TGCGCCAGCAGCTTGCCCACTAACTATGGCTACACCTTC.

This clone was counted between two and nine times. The chain carries TRBV7-2 and TRBJ2-7; D unresolved. This CDR3 is built from 14 residues. Trimming removed 4 bases from V and 0 bases from J, with 10 bases in between. CDR1 is SGHTA, CDR2 FQGNSA, per germline. CDR3 sequence: CASSSPDSSYEQYF. The CDR3 coding sequence is TGTGCCAGCAGCTCCCCGGATAGCTCCTACGAGCAGTACTTC.

The chain is built from TRBV10-3 and TRBJ2-3; the D gene is possibly TRBD1 (5 bases). V was trimmed by 11 bases and J by 1 base, leaving 16 bases between them. The CDR3 runs 14 residues. Germline CDR1 is ENHRY and CDR2 is SYGVKD. In DNA form, the CDR3 reads TGTGCCTCGCAGGGCGTTATTGGCACAGATACGCAGTATTTT. It translates to CASQGVIGTDTQYF.

V gene TRBV9 combines with J gene TRBJ2-7, with D tentatively TRBD1 (5 bases). The germline CDR1 and CDR2 sequences are SGDLS and YYNGEE. This CDR3 is 13 amino acids long. The V and J ends lost 2 bases and 6 bases respectively, with 12 bases between them. CDR3 region: CASSVRQGGEQYF. As DNA, the CDR3 is TGTGCCAGCAGCGTCCGGCAGGGCGGCGAGCAGTACTTC.

V usage is TRBV19 and J usage is TRBJ1-2; D not certain. The V and J ends lost 5 bases and 7 bases respectively, with 11 bases between them. Germline V gene data show CDR1 as LNHDA and CDR2 as SQIVND (reference sequence). The CDR3 covers 12 residues. Written as DNA, the CDR3 is TGTGCCAGTAGTGGACCCTTGAGTGGCTACACCTTC. Encoded protein: CASSGPLSGYTF.

J is TRBJ2-7 and V is TRBV29-1, with a weak D call TRBD2 (6 bases). With 7 bases removed from V and 2 bases from J, the gap between germline ends came to 9 bases. CDR1 is SQVTM, CDR2 ANQGSEA, per germline. This CDR3 region has 11 residues. DNA of the CDR3: TGCAGCGGCGGGACCCCCTACGAGCAGTACTTC. Protein: CSGGTPYEQYF.

The rearrangement links TRBV4-2 to TRBJ1-2; 9 positions agree with TRBD1. V lost 4 bases to trimming and J lost 0 bases; unmatched junction nucleotides: 3. This CDR3 is built from 15 residues. Germline CDR1 is LGHNA and CDR2 is YNFKEQ. The CDR3 DNA sequence: TGTGCCAGCAGCCCGGGACAGGGACCTAACTATGGCTACACCTTC. Amino acids: CASSPGQGPNYGYTF.

The chain couples TRBV6-5 to TRBJ1-2; D is uncertain. The germline V gene encodes CDR1 MNHEY and CDR2 SVGAGI. Trimming left V 6 bases short and J 4 bases short, with 12 bases between. The CDR3 consists of 13 residues. The CDR3 DNA reads as TGTGCCAGCAGCCCTGATCAGACCTATGGCTACACCTTC. It encodes CASSPDQTYGYTF.

This clone was found a few times. The chain has TRBV10-3 and TRBJ1-1, with a possible D match to TRBD1 (6 bases). The CDR3 loop spans 16 amino acids. Germline values: CDR1 ENHRY, CDR2 SYGVKD. V was clipped by 6 bases and J by 0 bases, with 17 bases between them. CDR3 protein: CAISQGGARLNTEAFF. CDR3 DNA: TGTGCCATCAGCCAAGGGGGGGCCCGGTTGAACACTGAAGCTTTCTTT.

The chain couples TRBV7-9 to TRBJ2-5; no definite D call. Trimming cost V 1 base and J 0 bases, with 6 bases left between them. The V gene's germline CDR1 is SEHNR and CDR2 FQNEAQ (reference sequence). This CDR3 is 14 amino acids long. The DNA for the CDR3 is TGTGCCAGCAGCTTAGACATATACCAAGAGACCCAGTACTTC. This translates into CASSLDIYQETQYF.

The chain combines TRBV28 with TRBJ1-3; D remains unclear. Germline V gene data show CDR1 as MDHEN and CDR2 as SYDVKM. The CDR3 contains 14 residues. V was pared by 3 bases and J by 0 bases, with 6 bases between. The CDR3 sequence is CASSFSYSGNTIYF. The DNA of the CDR3 is TGTGCCAGCAGTTTTTCCTACTCTGGAAACACCATATATTTT.

The V call is TRBV30, the J call TRBJ2-2, with 8 bases fitting TRBD2. Germline values: CDR1 GTSNPN, CDR2 SVGIG (reference sequence). This CDR3 region has 14 residues. V lost 1 base, J lost 3 bases, and 1 base stayed unmatched. CDR3 loop: CAWSGTSHTGELFF. In DNA, the CDR3 is TGTGCCTGGAGTGGGACTAGCCACACCGGGGAGCTGTTTTTT.

The chain uses TRBV27 and TRBJ2-3, with 10 positions matching TRBD1. Germline assignment: CDR1 MNHEY and CDR2 SMNVEV (reference sequence). The CDR3 length is 15 residues. The trim removed 5 bases at V and 4 bases at J, leaving 6 bases unmatched. DNA of the CDR3: TGTGCCAGCAGTGACCCGGGACAGGGGCCAGATACGCAGTATTTT. Its translation: CASSDPGQGPDTQYF.

CDR3 amino acids: CASTLKTGVTEAFF. Written as DNA, the CDR3 is TGTGCCAGCACCCTCAAGACAGGGGTCACTGAAGCTTTCTTT. The chain uses TRBV6-1 and TRBJ1-1, with 8 bases aligning to TRBD1. V gave up 7 bases and J gave up 4 bases; unmatched junction bases: 8. This CDR3 spans 14 amino acids. The germline V gene has CDR1 MNHNS and CDR2 SASEGT.

The rearrangement joins TRBV2 to TRBJ2-7; D not resolved. Germline V gives CDR1 SNHLY, CDR2 FYNNEI. V was trimmed by 4 bases and J by 0 bases, leaving 10 bases between them. The CDR3 runs to 14 residues. The CDR3 nucleotides are TGTGCCAGCAGTGCTGGCAGCCACTCCTACGAGCAGTACTTC. It yields the protein CASSAGSHSYEQYF.

The V gene is TRBV5-4, the J gene TRBJ1-2; TRBD1 agrees at 10 bases. The V gene's germline CDR1 is SGHNT and CDR2 YYREEE (reference sequence). The J segment lost 5 bases and the V segment lost 2 bases, leaving 3 bases of the junction unmatched. This CDR3 is 14 amino acids long. CDR3 residues: CASSFPGQGYGYTF. The CDR3 DNA sequence: TGTGCCAGCAGCTTCCCGGGACAGGGGTATGGCTACACCTTC.

V is TRBV6-1 and J is TRBJ1-1; 7 positions match TRBD1. This CDR3 has 14 amino acids. The trim removed 4 bases at V and 7 bases at J, leaving 9 bases unmatched. Germline CDR1 and CDR2: MNHNS and SASEGT. CDR3 protein: CASSVERGRLEAFF. CDR3 sequence (DNA): TGTGCCAGCAGTGTTGAAAGGGGGCGGCTTGAAGCTTTCTTT.

The chain carries TRBV5-6 and TRBJ1-6; unclear D gene. V was pared by 1 base and J by 5 bases, with 10 bases between. CDR1 is SGHDT and CDR2 is YYEEEE in the germline V gene. The CDR3 has 15 amino acids. The chain's CDR3 is CASSLIGTHNSPLHF. The CDR3 nucleotides read TGTGCCAGCAGCTTGATAGGCACACATAATTCACCCCTCCACTTT. Looking up the rest from reference TRBV5-6 and TRBJ1-6 gives the full variable domain: DAGVTQSPTHLIKTRGQQVTLRCSPKSGHDTVSWYQQALGQGPQFIFQYYEEEERQRGNFPDRFSGHQFPNYSSELNVNALLLGDSALYLCASSLIGTHNSPLHFGNGTRLTVT.

The chain combines TRBV7-9 with TRBJ1-4, with TRBD1 matching over 7 bases. CDR3 length equals 16 residues. J gave up 8 bases and V 4 bases, and 13 bases lay outside the gene matches. The V gene's germline CDR1 is SEHNR and CDR2 FQNEAQ (reference sequence). The CDR3 nucleotides are TGTGCCAGCAGCTCCGACAGGGCCAGGGACCGGGAAAAACTGTTTTTT. This sequence encodes CASSSDRARDREKLFF.

This clone occurred a few times. This chain uses TRBV7-2 with TRBJ1-6; no reliable D call. The V and J ends lost 4 bases and 7 bases respectively, with 8 bases between them. The CDR3 loop spans 13 amino acids. The germline V gene encodes CDR1 SGHTA and CDR2 FQGNSA. Here the CDR3 reads CASSSSSNSPLHF. The CDR3 coding sequence is TGTGCCAGCAGCTCGTCCTCCAATTCACCCCTCCACTTT. The variable domain in full, with the rest retrieved from reference TRBV7-2 and TRBJ1-6, is GAGVSQSPSNKVTEKGKDVELRCDPISGHTALYWYRQSLGQGLEFLIYFQGNSAPDKSGLPSDRFSAERTGGSVSTLTIQRTQQEDSAVYLCASSSSSNSPLHFGNGTRLTVT.